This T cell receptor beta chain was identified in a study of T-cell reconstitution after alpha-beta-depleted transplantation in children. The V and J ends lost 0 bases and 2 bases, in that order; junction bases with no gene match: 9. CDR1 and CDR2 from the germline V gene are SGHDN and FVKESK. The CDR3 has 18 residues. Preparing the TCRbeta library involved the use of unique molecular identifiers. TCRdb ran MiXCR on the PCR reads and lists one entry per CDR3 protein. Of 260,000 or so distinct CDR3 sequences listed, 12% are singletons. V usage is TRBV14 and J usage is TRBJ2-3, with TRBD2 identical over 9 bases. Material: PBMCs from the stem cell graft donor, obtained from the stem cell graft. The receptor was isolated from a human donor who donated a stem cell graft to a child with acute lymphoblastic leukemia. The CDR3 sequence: CASSQDRPGLANTDTQYF. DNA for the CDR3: TGTGCCAGCAGCCAAGATCGGCCGGGACTAGCTAACACAGATACGCAGTATTTT.